The 8 T cell receptor beta chains in this list originate from one sample, sequenced in a study of blood T cell repertoires in COVID-19. Here immunoSEQ multiplex PCR was the method, and the copy in TCRdb shows in-frame clones only, minus some. The sample yields approximately 35,000 clones, about 87% seen once. Input material: peripheral blood. The receptors were sampled from a man aged 55 to 70 with active COVID-19.

The chain has TRBV15 and TRBJ2-5; perhaps TRBD1 as D (6 bases). Germline loops: CDR1 LNHNV, CDR2 YYDKDF (reference sequence). The germline V and J ends were trimmed by 6 bases and 2 bases, with 16 bases remaining between them. The CDR3 runs to 15 residues. CDR3 amino acids: CATSPPQGQQETQYF. The CDR3 DNA reads as TGTGCCACCAGTCCACCACAGGGTCAACAAGAGACCCAGTACTTC.

This rearrangement joins TRBV9 to TRBJ1-2; TRBD1 matches 8 bases. The J segment lost 6 bases and the V segment lost 0 bases, leaving 10 bases of the junction unmatched. This CDR3 is built from 16 residues. Germline CDR1 SGDLS, CDR2 YYNGEE. DNA for the CDR3: TGTGCCAGCAGCGTAGACCCACGGACAGGGATCGATGGCTACACCTTC. It codes for CASSVDPRTGIDGYTF.

This chain links TRBV28 with TRBJ2-7; TRBD1 aligns across 7 bases. V was clipped by 6 bases and J by 7 bases; unmatched bases: 15. The germline V gene has CDR1 MDHEN and CDR2 SYDVKM. This CDR3 is built from 15 residues. The CDR3 DNA reads as TGTGCCAGCAGCCCCCCACAGGGGCGGGTAGGGGAGCAGTACTTC. Protein product: CASSPPQGRVGEQYF. The whole variable domain, filled in from reference TRBV28 and TRBJ2-7, reads DVKVTQSSRYLVKRTGEKVFLECVQDMDHENMFWYRQDPGLGLRLIYFSYDVKMKEKGDIPEGYSVSREKKERFSLILESASTNQTSMYLCASSPPQGRVGEQYFGPGTRLTVT.

The chain couples TRBV6-6 to TRBJ2-3; TRBD2 matches at 7 bases. The CDR3 runs 15 residues. Per the germline V gene, CDR1 is MNHNY and CDR2 is SVGAGI (reference sequence). Unmatched junction bases numbered 5, after V lost 5 bases and J lost 0 bases. The CDR3 bases are TGTGCCAGCAGTCCACTAGCGACCAGCACAGATACGCAGTATTTT. This sequence encodes CASSPLATSTDTQYF.

DNA of the CDR3: TGCAGTGCCAACAGGGGGGTAAAACTGTTTTTT. The encoded protein is CSANRGVKLFF. The V gene is TRBV20-1, the J gene TRBJ1-4, with 8 bases lining up with TRBD1. V lost 6 bases, J lost 10 bases, and 4 bases stayed unmatched. The CDR3 loop spans 11 amino acids. In germline, CDR1 is DFQATT, CDR2 SNEGSKA (reference sequence).

The rearrangement joins TRBV28 to TRBJ2-3; 8 bases agree with TRBD2. Germline V gives CDR1 MDHEN, CDR2 SYDVKM. This CDR3 contains 18 residues. V lost 1 base to trimming and J lost 0 bases; unmatched junction nucleotides: 9. CDR3 nucleotides: TGTGCCAGCAGTTTATCCCCGGGACTAGGATCTAGCACAGATACGCAGTATTTT. It is translated as CASSLSPGLGSSTDTQYF.

This clone occurred a few times. The genes are TRBV7-2 and TRBJ2-5, with 8 bases identical to TRBD1. The CDR3 contains 14 residues. J was trimmed by 4 bases and V by 5 bases; bases with no gene match: 6. Germline V gives CDR1 SGHTA, CDR2 FQGNSA. The CDR3, as DNA: TGTGCCAGCAGCGCGGACAGGGTCGGAGAGACCCAGTACTTC. Its protein is CASSADRVGETQYF.

This rearrangement joins TRBV19 to TRBJ2-1; no clear D. Germline loops: CDR1 LNHDA, CDR2 SQIVND (reference sequence). With 2 bases removed from V and 5 bases from J, the gap between germline ends came to 10 bases. CDR3 length: 14 amino acids. CDR3 nucleotides: TGTGCCAGTAGTATACTTAGGAGCCACAATGAGCAGTTCTTC. Amino acids: CASSILRSHNEQFF.